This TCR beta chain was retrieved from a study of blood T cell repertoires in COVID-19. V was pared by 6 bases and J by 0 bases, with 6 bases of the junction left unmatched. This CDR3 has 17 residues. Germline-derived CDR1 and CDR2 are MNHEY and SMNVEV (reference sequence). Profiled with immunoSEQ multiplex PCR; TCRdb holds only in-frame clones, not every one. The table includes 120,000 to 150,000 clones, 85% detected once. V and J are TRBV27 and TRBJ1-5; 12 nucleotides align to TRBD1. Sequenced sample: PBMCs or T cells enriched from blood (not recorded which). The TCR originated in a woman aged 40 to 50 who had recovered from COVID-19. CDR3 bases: TGTGCCAGCAGCCCCGGGACAGGGGGCGGTAGCAATCAGCCCCAGCATTTT. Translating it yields CASSPGTGGGSNQPQHF.